This T cell receptor (beta chain) derives from a study of blood T cell repertoires in COVID-19. Turning to the study itself: Some COVID-19 samples were acute and others convalescent; all came from the United States, Italy and Spain.

Germline V gene lookup returns CDR1 MNHEY and CDR2 SMNVEV (reference sequence). V shed 3 bases and J 7 bases; nucleotides not matched to a gene: 7. The CDR3 runs 15 residues. Original processing notes: Amplifying reference gene primers gave estimates of nucleated cell counts. Method: immunoSEQ multiplex PCR; TCRdb's copy keeps in-frame clones and lacks some. Clonal size and the V and J genes are those of that table, whereas D and trimming came from the DNA. Among roughly 150,000 clones listed, roughly 90% were seen once. This sequence was found in a man aged 60 to 69 with active or convalescent COVID-19. The genes are TRBV27 and TRBJ2-1; 9 nucleotides align to TRBD2. The sequencing sample was made of peripheral blood. CDR3 loop: CASSFNSGRSNEQFF. The CDR3 DNA follows: TGTGCCAGCAGTTTTAATAGCGGGAGATCGAATGAGCAGTTCTTC.